The clone carrying this T cell receptor (beta chain) was observed a few times. Its matching antigen is unknown. The data are from a study of PD-1 blockade in classical Hodgkin lymphoma. V lost 4 bases, J lost 7 bases, and 5 bases stayed unmatched. The CDR3 length is 14 residues. Looked up from germline, CDR1 is SEHNR and CDR2 is FQNEAQ (reference sequence). The time point: cycle 4 day 1 (C4D1), after about 6 weeks of nivolumab. With no exception, relapse followed autologous stem cell transplantation in all patients, and brentuximab vedotin exposure varied. Study results and caveats: While CD8+ TCR diversity did not rise significantly by C4D1, CD4+ TCR diversity did. Healthy donors were reported to have higher baseline TCR diversity than newly diagnosed patients. The repertoire differences lack a defined cause, possibly disease activity or prior therapy.

Method: immunoSEQ multiplex PCR; TCRdb's copy keeps in-frame clones and lacks some. The sample holds some 19,000 clones; around 79% are singletons and the top ten take 15% to 20%. The chain employs TRBV7-9 and TRBJ1-4; 8 nucleotides agree with TRBD1. Sequenced material: peripheral blood mononuclear cells (PBMCs), taken before the fourth cycle of nivolumab. The TCR was taken from a human donor with classical Hodgkin lymphoma. The chain's CDR3 is CASSYGQGGEKLFF. In DNA form, the CDR3 reads TGTGCCAGCAGCTACGGACAGGGTGGTGAAAAACTGTTTTTT. Full variable domain (outside the CDR3, taken from reference TRBV7-9 and TRBJ1-4): DTGVSQNPRHKITKRGQNVTFRCDPISEHNRLYWYRQTLGQGPEFLTYFQNEAQLEKSRLLSDRFSAERPKGSFSTLEIQRTEQGDSAMYLCASSYGQGGEKLFFGSGTQLSVL.